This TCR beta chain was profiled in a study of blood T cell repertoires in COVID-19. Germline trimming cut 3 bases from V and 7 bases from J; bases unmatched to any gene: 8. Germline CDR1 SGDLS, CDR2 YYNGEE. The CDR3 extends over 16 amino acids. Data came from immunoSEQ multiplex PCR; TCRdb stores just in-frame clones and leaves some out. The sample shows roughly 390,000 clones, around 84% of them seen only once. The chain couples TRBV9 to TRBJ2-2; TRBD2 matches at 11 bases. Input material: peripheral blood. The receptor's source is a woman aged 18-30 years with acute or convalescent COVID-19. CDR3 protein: CASSAYGTSGNGELFF. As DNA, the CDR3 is TGTGCCAGCAGCGCGTACGGGACTAGCGGTAACGGGGAGCTGTTTTTT. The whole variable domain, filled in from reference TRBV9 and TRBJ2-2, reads DSGVTQTPKHLITATGQRVTLRCSPRSGDLSVYWYQQSLDQGLQFLIQYYNGEERAKGNILERFSAQQFPDLHSELNLSSLELGDSALYFCASSAYGTSGNGELFFGEGSRLTVL.